These T cell receptor beta chains were read from a single sample in a study of monozygotic twins with inflammatory bowel disease. No DNA is given; TCRdb re-called the 5' RACE reads and lists each CDR3 protein once. This listing includes approximately 400,000 distinct CDR3 sequences. Specimen: blood. The receptors derive from a human donor with ulcerative colitis or Crohn's disease, or a healthy co-twin of an affected twin (not recorded which). CDR3s include the opening cysteine and the closing phenylalanine or tryptophan.

>TRBJ1-4|TRBV7-2
CASSPRTGDEKLFF
>TRBJ1-2|TRBV29-1
CSVNAPEEGVANYGYTF
>TRBJ1-2|TRBV10-3
CAISGKVYGYTF
>TRBJ1-4|TRBV19
CASSTRTAQNEKLFF
>TRBJ1-4|TRBV30
CAWGGTGVTNEKLFF
>TRBJ2-7|TRBV7-3
CASSPGLRDEQYF
>TRBJ2-4|TRBV29-1
CSVAAAGAKNIQYF
>TRBJ1-5|TRBV20-1
CSASSGDQPQHF
>TRBJ2-7|TRBV5-1
CASSLGTTLSYEQYF
>TRBJ2-7|TRBV29-1
CSVETGLAYEQYF
>TRBJ2-1|TRBV7-6
CASSSGTRGNNEQFF
>TRBJ1-3|TRBV7-6
CASSHRLPRESENTIYF
>TRBJ1-2|TRBV12-3/TRBV12-4
CASSPTGGDDGYTF
>TRBJ2-1|TRBV3-1
CASSQDVNNEQFF
>TRBJ1-1|TRBV6-6
CASSPSGWYTEAFF
>TRBJ2-1|TRBV29-1
CSVKRAETSGTGEQFF
>TRBJ2-4|TRBV20-1
CSARDQVGVKNIQYF
>TRBJ2-1|TRBV29-1
CSVPRTSGRAMRNEQFF
>TRBJ2-1|TRBV10-3
CAISESHRVSSYNEQFF
>TRBJ2-7|TRBV6-2/TRBV6-3
CATRKGWPQTYEQYF
>TRBJ1-1|TRBV30
CAWRAGRTEAFF
>TRBJ2-3|TRBV6-1
CASSGRGGTDTQYF
>TRBJ2-3|TRBV4-3
CASGRAGTDTQYF
>TRBJ2-3|TRBV10-3
CAISDPSDTDTQYF
>TRBJ2-7|TRBV7-3
CASSPTGSEQYF
>TRBJ2-7|TRBV20-1
CSARVERGSYEQYF
>TRBJ1-1|TRBV15
CATSRTQGGTEAFF
>TRBJ2-7|TRBV5-1
CASSPVLTDEQYF
>TRBJ1-2|TRBV7-9
CASSLALSSTYGYTF
>TRBJ2-3|TRBV10-3
CATSGSGDTQYF
>TRBJ2-1|TRBV5-1
CASSVGTQVAVNEQFF
>TRBJ1-1|TRBV20-1
CSALDAKGRMNTEAFF
>TRBJ2-7|TRBV9
CASSVEGSGREQYF
>TRBJ1-2|TRBV24-1
CATNPGPQDTNYGYTF
>TRBJ1-5|TRBV7-2
CASSPRVVKGNQPQHF
>TRBJ1-4|TRBV29-1
CSASGSGNEKLFF
>TRBJ2-5|TRBV7-2
CASSLETAGETQYF
>TRBJ2-7|TRBV20-1
CSARDRTSGGYEQYF
>TRBJ2-5|TRBV29-1
CSVGSGMETQYF
>TRBJ2-5|TRBV11-2
CASSSDRAAETQYF
>TRBJ2-2|TRBV5-1
CASSYTGTGVTGELFF
>TRBJ1-2|TRBV30
CAWSVHGGYTF
>TRBJ1-6|TRBV5-1
CASSLGLDSPLHF
>TRBJ2-7|TRBV4-3
CASSQAPSGKYEQYF
>TRBJ2-1|TRBV7-3
CASSADRGGNEQFF
>TRBJ2-7|TRBV5-4
CASSWGAGVAYEQYF
>TRBJ2-4|TRBV5-1
CASSLGGQSRAYF
>TRBJ2-5|TRBV5-6
CASSSLLAGGLETQYF
>TRBJ2-7|TRBV7-9
CASSPYRTSGSYEQYF
>TRBJ2-4|TRBV20-1
CSAVDSTDIQYF
>TRBJ1-1|TRBV25-1
CASKLGGTEAFF
>TRBJ1-1|TRBV11-2
CASSWDRVNTEAFF